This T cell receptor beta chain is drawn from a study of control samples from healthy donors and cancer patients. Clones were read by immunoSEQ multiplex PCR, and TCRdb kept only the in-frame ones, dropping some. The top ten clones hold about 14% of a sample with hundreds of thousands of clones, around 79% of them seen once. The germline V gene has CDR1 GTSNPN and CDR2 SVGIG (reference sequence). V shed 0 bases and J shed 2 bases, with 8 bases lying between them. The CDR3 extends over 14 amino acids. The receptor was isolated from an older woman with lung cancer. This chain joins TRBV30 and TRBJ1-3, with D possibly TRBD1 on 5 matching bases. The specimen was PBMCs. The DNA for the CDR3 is TGTGCCTGGAGTGTTGGGGGGGCTGGAAACACCATATATTTT. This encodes CAWSVGGAGNTIYF. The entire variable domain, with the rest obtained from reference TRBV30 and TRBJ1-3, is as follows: SQTIHQWPATLVQPVGSPLSLECTVEGTSNPNLYWYRQAAGRGLQLLFYSVGIGQISSEVPQNLSASRPQDRQFILSSKKLLLSDSGFYLCAWSVGGAGNTIYFGEGSWLTVV.